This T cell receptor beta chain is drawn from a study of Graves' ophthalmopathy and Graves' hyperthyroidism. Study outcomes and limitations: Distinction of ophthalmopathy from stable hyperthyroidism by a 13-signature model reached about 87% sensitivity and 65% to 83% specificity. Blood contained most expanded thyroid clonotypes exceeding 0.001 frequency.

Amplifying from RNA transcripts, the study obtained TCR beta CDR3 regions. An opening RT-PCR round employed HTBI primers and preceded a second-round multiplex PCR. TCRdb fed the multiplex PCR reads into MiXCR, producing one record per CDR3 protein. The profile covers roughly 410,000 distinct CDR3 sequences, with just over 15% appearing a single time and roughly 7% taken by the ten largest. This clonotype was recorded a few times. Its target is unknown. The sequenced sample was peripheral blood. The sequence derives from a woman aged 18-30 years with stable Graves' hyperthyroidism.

The CDR3 loop is CASSEGTGTGTYGYTF. The CDR3 nucleotides are TGTGCCAGCAGTGAAGGTACCGGGACAGGGACCTATGGCTACACCTTC. The chain combines TRBV6-1 with TRBJ1-2, with 9 bases that match TRBD1. CDR1 and CDR2 from the germline V gene are MNHNS and SASEGT. This CDR3 has 16 amino acids. V lost 1 base and J lost 4; bases outside the gene matches: 7.